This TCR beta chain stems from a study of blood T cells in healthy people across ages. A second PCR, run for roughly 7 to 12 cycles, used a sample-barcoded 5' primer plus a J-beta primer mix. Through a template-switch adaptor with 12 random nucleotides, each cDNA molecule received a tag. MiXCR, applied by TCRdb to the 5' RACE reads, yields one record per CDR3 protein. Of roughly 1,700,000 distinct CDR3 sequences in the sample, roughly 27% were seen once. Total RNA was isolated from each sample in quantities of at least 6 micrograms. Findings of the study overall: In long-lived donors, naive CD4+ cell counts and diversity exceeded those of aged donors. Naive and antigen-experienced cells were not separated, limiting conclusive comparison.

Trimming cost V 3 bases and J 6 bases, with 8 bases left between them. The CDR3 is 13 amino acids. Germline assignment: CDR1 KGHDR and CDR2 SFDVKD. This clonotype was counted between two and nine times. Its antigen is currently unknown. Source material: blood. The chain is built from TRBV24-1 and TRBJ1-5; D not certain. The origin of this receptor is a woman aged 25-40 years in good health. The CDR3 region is CATSDGVTQPQHF. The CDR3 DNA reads TGTGCCACCAGTGATGGTGTCACTCAGCCCCAGCATTTT.